This T cell receptor (beta chain) was recovered during a study of blood T cell repertoires in COVID-19. Across the whole study: Acute and convalescent COVID-19 samples came from the United States, Italy and Spain. In each case, the material was cDNA or gDNA derived from T cells, B-cell-depleted T cells, or PBMCs.

The CDR3 has 15 residues. Germline CDR1 is SGDLS and CDR2 is YYNGEE. V trimming: 3 bases; J trimming: 6 bases; junction bases outside the gene matches: 10. Under the authors' procedure: Estimated nucleated cell counts came from reference gene primer amplification. Some clones are missing from TCRdb's copy, which holds only in-frame ones; the method was immunoSEQ multiplex PCR. The V and J calls and clone size were taken over from that table, and D and trimming were inferred from the DNA. Of 90,000 to 120,000 clones listed, approximately 81% are singletons. This receptor was taken from a human donor in a cohort sampled during active COVID-19. Sequenced material: peripheral blood. This chain links TRBV9 with TRBJ1-2; 8 nucleotides match TRBD1. The CDR3 DNA reads as TGTGCCAGCAGCGCCAGACAGGGGCCGAGGGATGGCTACACCTTC. Its translation is CASSARQGPRDGYTF.